The present T cell receptor beta chain was sequenced within a study of cytomegalovirus exposure and HLA in healthy donors. With 60 Vbeta and 13 Jbeta primers, the PCR was carried out. Data came from immunoSEQ multiplex PCR; TCRdb stores just in-frame clones and leaves some out. The profile shows some 57,000 clones, approximately 63% of them singletons. Germline assignment: CDR1 SGDLS and CDR2 YYNGEE. V was pared by 3 bases and J by 2 bases, with 27 bases between. CDR3 length: 21 residues. Only one count was recorded for this clone. Sample: PBMCs. The chain is built from TRBV9 and TRBJ1-6; D perhaps matches TRBD1 (6 bases). The receptor's source is a woman aged 55-70 years in good health and CMV-seropositive. CDR3 sequence (DNA): TGTGCCAGCAGCGGAGAGATAACGGGACAAGAAAAGATCGCCTATAATTCACCCCTCCACTTT. Its protein is CASSGEITGQEKIAYNSPLHF.